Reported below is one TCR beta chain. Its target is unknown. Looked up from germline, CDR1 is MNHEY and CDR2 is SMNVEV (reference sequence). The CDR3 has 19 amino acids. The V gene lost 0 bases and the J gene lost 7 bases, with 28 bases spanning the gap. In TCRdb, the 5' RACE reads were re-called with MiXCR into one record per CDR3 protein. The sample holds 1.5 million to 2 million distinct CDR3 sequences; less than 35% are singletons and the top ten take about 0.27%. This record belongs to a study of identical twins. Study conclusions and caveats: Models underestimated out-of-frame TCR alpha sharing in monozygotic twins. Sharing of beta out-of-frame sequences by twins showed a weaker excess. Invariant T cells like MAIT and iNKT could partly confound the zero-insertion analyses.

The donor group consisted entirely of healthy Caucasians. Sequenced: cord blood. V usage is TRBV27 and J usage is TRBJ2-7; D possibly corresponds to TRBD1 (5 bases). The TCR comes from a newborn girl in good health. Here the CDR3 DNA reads TGTGCCAGCAGTTTATCGCCCGTACAGGTCATGGGCACACACAATGAGCAGTACTTC. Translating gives CASSLSPVQVMGTHNEQYF.